The text below deals with one TCR beta chain. This sample was taken from a study of human T cells and chemical hapten exposure. The germline V gene encodes CDR1 SGHVS and CDR2 FQNEAQ. The CDR3 loop spans 13 amino acids. Trimming stripped 5 bases from V and 8 bases from J, with 15 bases between. Regarding time point: patch test 1, 2 weeks after DPC sensitization. Treatment given: therapeutic diphenylcyclopropenone sensitization with weekly scalp DPC. Within the library, unique molecular identifiers were attached to each individual cDNA molecule. TCRdb re-called the RACE reads through MiXCR, storing one row per CDR3 protein. The sample has about 380,000 distinct CDR3 sequences; roughly 4.8% are singletons.

This chain connects TRBV7-8 to TRBJ1-1, with D hard to call. The source of this sequence is a woman between 50 and 59 years old with alopecia areata. Some clones in this sample may be carry-over from other donors' samples. Sequenced material: whole blood, taken in connection with sensitization to the hapten diphenylcyclopropenone (DPC). CDR3 sequence: CASSLPSAQEAFF. CDR3 DNA sequence: TGTGCCAGCAGCCTCCCCTCGGCCCAGGAAGCTTTCTTT.